Only a few counts were recorded for the clone carrying this T cell receptor (beta chain). Antigen unknown. J gave up 4 bases and V 1 base, and 6 bases lay outside the gene matches. The germline gives CDR1 DFQATT, CDR2 SNEGSKA (reference sequence). The CDR3 covers 15 residues. The authors ran a second PCR of about 7 to 11 cycles using a sample-barcoded 5' primer and a J-beta primer mix. With 12 random nucleotides, a template-switch adaptor tagged each individual cDNA molecule. A single record per CDR3 protein comes from TCRdb applying MiXCR to the 5' RACE reads. The table has fewer than 650,000 distinct CDR3 sequences, 27% seen once. The data belong to a study of blood T cells in healthy people across ages. Whole-study findings and limits: TCR beta diversity was tightly associated with the proportion of naive T cells.

This sample also appeared in a second study, on T cells of mothers and their children. From that second work: Each mother yielded more than 9.5 million TCR beta CDR3 reads. Each child yielded 2.5 million to 3 million reads. Thymic selection molds TCR recombination output in a comparable way in related and unrelated pairs.

The material sequenced was blood. This sequence joins TRBV20-1 and TRBJ2-5, with 10 bases aligning to TRBD1. This receptor was taken from a boy aged 2-9 years in good health. In DNA form, the CDR3 reads TGCAGTGCTAGAGCGTCGGGACAGGGGACAGAGACCCAGTACTTC. Protein: CSARASGQGTETQYF.